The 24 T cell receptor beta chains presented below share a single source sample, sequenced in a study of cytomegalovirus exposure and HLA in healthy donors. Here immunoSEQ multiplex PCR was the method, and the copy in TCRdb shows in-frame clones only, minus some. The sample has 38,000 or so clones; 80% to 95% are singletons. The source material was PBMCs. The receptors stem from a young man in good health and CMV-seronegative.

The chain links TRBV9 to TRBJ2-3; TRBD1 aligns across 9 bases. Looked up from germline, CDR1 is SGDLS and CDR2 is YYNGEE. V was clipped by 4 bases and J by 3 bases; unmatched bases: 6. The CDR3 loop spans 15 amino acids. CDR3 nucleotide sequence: TGTGCCAGCAGCCTACCGGGACAGGGAACAGATACGCAGTATTTT. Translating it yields CASSLPGQGTDTQYF.

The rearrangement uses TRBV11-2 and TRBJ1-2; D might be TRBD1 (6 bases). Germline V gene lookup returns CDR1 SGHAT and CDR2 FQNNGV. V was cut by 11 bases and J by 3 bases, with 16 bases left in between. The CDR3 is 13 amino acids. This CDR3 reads CASLGGADYGYTF. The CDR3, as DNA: TGTGCCTCGCTTGGGGGGGCGGACTATGGCTACACCTTC.

In DNA, the CDR3 is TGTGCCTGGAACCCCCAGGTACAAGAGACCCAGTACTTC. It codes for CAWNPQVQETQYF. The chain links TRBV30 to TRBJ2-5; D remains ambiguous. From germline, CDR1 is GTSNPN and CDR2 SVGIG (reference sequence). Trimming removed 4 bases from V and 2 bases from J, with 11 bases in between. The length of the CDR3 is 13 residues. The whole variable domain, filled in from reference TRBV30 and TRBJ2-5, reads SQTIHQWPATLVQPVGSPLSLECTVEGTSNPNLYWYRQAAGRGLQLLFYSVGIGQISSEVPQNLSASRPQDRQFILSSKKLLLSDSGFYLCAWNPQVQETQYFGPGTRLLVL.

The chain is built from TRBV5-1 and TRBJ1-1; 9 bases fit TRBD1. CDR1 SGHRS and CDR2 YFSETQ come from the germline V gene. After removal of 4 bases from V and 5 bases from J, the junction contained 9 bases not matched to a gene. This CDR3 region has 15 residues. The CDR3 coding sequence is TGCGCCAGCAGCCCGGAACAGGGGGCGCGAACTGAAGCTTTCTTT. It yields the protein CASSPEQGARTEAFF.

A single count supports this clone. The CDR3 region is CASSRLAGPTDTQYF. The CDR3 DNA reads as TGTGCCAGCAGCCGACTAGCGGGGCCCACAGATACGCAGTATTTT. The rearrangement uses TRBV2 and TRBJ2-3; 11 nucleotides align to TRBD2. The germline V gene encodes CDR1 SNHLY and CDR2 FYNNEI. V shed 6 bases, J shed 2 bases, and the junction held 4 bases outside the gene matches. CDR3 length: 15 residues. The variable domain in full, completed from reference TRBV2 and TRBJ2-3, reads EPEVTQTPSHQVTQMGQEVILRCVPISNHLYFYWYRQILGQKVEFLVSFYNNEISEKSEIFDDQFSVERPDGSNFTLKIRSTKLEDSAMYFCASSRLAGPTDTQYFGPGTRLTVL.

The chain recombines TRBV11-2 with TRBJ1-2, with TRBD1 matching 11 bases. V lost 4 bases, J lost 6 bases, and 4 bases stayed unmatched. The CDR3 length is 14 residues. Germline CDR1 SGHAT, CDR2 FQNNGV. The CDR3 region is CASSSGQGADGYTF. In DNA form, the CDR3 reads TGTGCCAGCAGCTCCGGACAGGGGGCGGATGGCTACACCTTC.

In DNA form, the CDR3 reads TGTGCCAGCACCCCTATGGGCCAGGGGGGAGAGACCCAGTACTTC. The encoded protein is CASTPMGQGGETQYF. The J gene is TRBJ2-5, the V gene TRBV28; the D gene is possibly TRBD1 (7 bases). CDR3 length equals 15 residues. Trimming pared 7 bases from V and 4 bases from J, leaving 19 bases between. Per the germline V gene, CDR1 is MDHEN and CDR2 is SYDVKM.

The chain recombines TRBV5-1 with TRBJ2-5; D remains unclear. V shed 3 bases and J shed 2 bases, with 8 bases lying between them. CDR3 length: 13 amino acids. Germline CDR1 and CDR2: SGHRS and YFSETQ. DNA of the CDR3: TGCGCCAGCAGCTGGAAAGCGCAAGAGACCCAGTACTTC. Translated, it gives CASSWKAQETQYF.

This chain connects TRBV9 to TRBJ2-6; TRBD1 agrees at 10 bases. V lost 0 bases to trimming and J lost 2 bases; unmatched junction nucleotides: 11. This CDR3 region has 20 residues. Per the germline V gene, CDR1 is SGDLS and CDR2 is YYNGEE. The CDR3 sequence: CASSVVFRTGGIPGANVLTF. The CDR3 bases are TGTGCCAGCAGCGTAGTATTCCGGACAGGGGGAATACCTGGGGCCAACGTCCTGACTTTC.

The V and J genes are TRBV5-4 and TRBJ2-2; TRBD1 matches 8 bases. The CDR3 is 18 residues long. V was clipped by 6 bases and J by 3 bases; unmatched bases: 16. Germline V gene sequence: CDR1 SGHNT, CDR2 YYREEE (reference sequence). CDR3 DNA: TGTGCCAGCACCACGTCTGGACAGGGCTTGGGTTACACCGGGGAGCTGTTTTTT. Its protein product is CASTTSGQGLGYTGELFF. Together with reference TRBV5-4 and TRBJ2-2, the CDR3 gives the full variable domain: ETGVTQSPTHLIKTRGQQVTLRCSSQSGHNTVSWYQQALGQGPQFIFQYYREEENGRGNFPPRFSGLQFPNYSSELNVNALELDDSALYLCASTTSGQGLGYTGELFFGEGSRLTVL.

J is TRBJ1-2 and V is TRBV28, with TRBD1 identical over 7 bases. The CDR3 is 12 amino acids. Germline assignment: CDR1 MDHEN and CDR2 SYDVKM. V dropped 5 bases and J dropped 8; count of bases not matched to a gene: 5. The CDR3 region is CASSKGQAGYTF. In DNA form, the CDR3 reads TGTGCCAGCAGTAAAGGACAGGCCGGCTACACCTTC.

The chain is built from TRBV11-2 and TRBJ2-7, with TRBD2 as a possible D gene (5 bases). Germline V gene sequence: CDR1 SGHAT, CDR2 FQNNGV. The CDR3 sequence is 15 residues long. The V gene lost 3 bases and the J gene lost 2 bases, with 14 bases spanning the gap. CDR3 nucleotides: TGTGCCAGCAGCTTGGTCGTCGGACTGACCTACGAGCAGTACTTC. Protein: CASSLVVGLTYEQYF. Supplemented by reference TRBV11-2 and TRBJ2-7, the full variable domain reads EAGVAQSPRYKIIEKRQSVAFWCNPISGHATLYWYQQILGQGPKLLIQFQNNGVVDDSQLPKDRFSAERLKGVDSTLKIQPAKLEDSAVYLCASSLVVGLTYEQYFGPGTRLTVT.

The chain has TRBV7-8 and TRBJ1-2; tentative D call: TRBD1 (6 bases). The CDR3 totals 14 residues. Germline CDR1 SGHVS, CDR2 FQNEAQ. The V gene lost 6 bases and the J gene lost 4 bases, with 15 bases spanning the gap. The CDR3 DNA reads TGTGCCAGCAGTCGTACAGGGAGTAGCTATGGCTACACCTTC. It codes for CASSRTGSSYGYTF.

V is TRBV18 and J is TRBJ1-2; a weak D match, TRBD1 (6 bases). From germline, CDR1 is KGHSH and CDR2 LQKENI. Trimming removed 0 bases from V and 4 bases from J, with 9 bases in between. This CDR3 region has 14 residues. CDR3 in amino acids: CASSPPGDTYGYTF. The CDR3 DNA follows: TGTGCCAGCTCACCACCGGGGGACACCTATGGCTACACCTTC.

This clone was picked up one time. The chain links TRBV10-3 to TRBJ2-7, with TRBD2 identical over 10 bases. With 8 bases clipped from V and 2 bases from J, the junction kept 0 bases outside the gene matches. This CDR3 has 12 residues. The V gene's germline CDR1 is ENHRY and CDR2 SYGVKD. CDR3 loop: CAIGTSAYEQYF. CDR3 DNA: TGTGCCATCGGGACTAGCGCCTACGAGCAGTACTTC.

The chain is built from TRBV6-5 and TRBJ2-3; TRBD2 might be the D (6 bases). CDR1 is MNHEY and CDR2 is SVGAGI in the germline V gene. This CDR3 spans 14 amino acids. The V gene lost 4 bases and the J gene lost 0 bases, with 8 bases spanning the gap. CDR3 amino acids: CASSWRGSTDTQYF. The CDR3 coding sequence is TGTGCCAGCAGTTGGCGGGGTAGCACAGATACGCAGTATTTT.

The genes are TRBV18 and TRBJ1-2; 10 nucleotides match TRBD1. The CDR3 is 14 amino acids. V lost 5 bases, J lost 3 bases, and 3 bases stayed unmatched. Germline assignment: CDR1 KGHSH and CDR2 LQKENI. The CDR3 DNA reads TGTGCCAGCTCATCCGGGACAGGGGACTATGGCTACACCTTC. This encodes CASSSGTGDYGYTF.

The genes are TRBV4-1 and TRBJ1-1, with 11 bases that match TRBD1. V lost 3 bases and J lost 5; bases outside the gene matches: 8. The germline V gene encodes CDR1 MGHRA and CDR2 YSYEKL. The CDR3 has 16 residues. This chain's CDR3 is CASSQTPGQGGTEAFF. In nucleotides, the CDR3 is TGCGCCAGCAGCCAGACACCGGGACAGGGGGGGACTGAAGCTTTCTTT.

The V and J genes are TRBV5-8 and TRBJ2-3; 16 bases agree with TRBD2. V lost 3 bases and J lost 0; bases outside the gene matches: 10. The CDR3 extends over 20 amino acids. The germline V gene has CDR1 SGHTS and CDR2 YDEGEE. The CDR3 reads CASSSLGLAGGLWSTDTQYF. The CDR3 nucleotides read TGTGCCAGCAGCTCCTTGGGACTAGCGGGGGGGTTGTGGAGCACAGATACGCAGTATTTT. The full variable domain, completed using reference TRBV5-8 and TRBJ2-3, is EAGVTQSPTHLIKTRGQQATLRCSPISGHTSVYWYQQALGLGLQFLLWYDEGEERNRGNFPPRFSGRQFPNYSSELNVNALELEDSALYLCASSSLGLAGGLWSTDTQYFGPGTRLTVL.

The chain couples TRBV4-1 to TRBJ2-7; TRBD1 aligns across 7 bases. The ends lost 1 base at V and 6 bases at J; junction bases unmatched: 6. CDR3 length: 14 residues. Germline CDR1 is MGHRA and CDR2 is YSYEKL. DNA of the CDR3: TGCGCCAGCAGCCAAGCTGGGCGACAGGGCGAGCAGTACTTC. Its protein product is CASSQAGRQGEQYF.

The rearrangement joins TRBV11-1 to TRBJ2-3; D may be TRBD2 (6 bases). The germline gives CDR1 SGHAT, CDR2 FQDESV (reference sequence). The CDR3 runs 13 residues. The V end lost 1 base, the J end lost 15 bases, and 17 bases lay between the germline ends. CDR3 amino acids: CASSLEGLAVLYF. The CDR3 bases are TGTGCCAGCAGCTTAGAAGGGTTAGCGGTTCTATATTTT.

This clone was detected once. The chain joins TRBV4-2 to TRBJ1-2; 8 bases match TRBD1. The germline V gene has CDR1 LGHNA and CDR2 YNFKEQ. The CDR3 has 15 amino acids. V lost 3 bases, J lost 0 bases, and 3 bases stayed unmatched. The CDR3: CASSQPGQANYGYTF. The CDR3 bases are TGTGCCAGCAGCCAGCCGGGACAGGCTAACTATGGCTACACCTTC.

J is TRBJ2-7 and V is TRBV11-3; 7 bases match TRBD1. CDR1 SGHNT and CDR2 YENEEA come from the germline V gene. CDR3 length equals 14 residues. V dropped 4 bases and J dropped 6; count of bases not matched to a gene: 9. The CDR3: CASSSGTGVGEQYF. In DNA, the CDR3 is TGTGCCAGCAGCTCCGGCACAGGGGTCGGCGAGCAGTACTTC.

CDR3 in DNA: TGTGCCAGCAGCTTGGCCGGTAGCGGGAGTGAGACCCAGTACTTC. It encodes CASSLAGSGSETQYF. The chain uses TRBV5-4 and TRBJ2-5; 9 nucleotides line up with TRBD2. V lost 0 bases, J lost 5 bases, and 5 bases stayed unmatched. The CDR3 is 15 amino acids. Germline V CDR1 and CDR2: SGHNT, YYREEE (reference sequence).